This T cell receptor (beta chain) originates from a study of blood T cell dynamics during melanoma immunotherapy (dated by TCRdb to about 2020). For the wider study: All patients had metastatic melanoma and were given first-line pembrolizumab or nivolumab plus ipilimumab as standard of care in the United Kingdom. The training cohort consisted of consecutive patients, while an additional independent group of patients from the same centre was pooled to form an external validation set. Peripheral T cell receptor repertoires of metastatic melanoma patients were profiled before and after one cycle of checkpoint inhibitor therapy to find early correlates of response.

Every bulk PBMC sample was loaded with the same fixed amount of around 330 ng of DNA. Following the manufacturer instructions, the immunoSEQ TCRb Assay kit was used to amplify TCR beta CDR3 sequences from genomic DNA. The KAPA Library Quantification Kit for Illumina platforms was used to quantify the pooled libraries by qPCR. Pooled libraries were clustered at about 0.6-1.2 pM and sequenced on an Illumina NextSeq 500. The authors' pipeline ran thus. Analysis of the TCR data relied on immunoSEQ ANALYZER and the R LymphoSeq package. A rearrangement efficiency score was calculated as productive divided by the sum of productive and non-productive CDR3 sequences. Clonality was assessed using the Gini coefficient and diversity using the Renyi index at alpha=1, with pairwise comparisons between timepoints within each patient. In LymphoSeq, clonal relatedness was computed using an edit distance of 3, and repertoire similarity was computed using the Bhattacharyya coefficient. To classify response, a linear discriminant analysis based on week-3 changes in clonality and diversity was built with the R MASS and caret packages. Not all clones reach the TCRdb copy of this immuneACCESS table, which keeps in-frame sequences only. Checked studies attribute under half of the gap to unresolved V genes and leave the rest unexplained. V, J and clone size reflect that table, while D and trimming were determined from the DNA. Counted in this sample were several thousand clones; 80% to 90% of them appeared once. The ten largest account for about 1.9% of the sample.

The investigation overall reported the following: Whether the T cell clones behind the repertoire changes were melanoma-specific or instead reflected general immune activation was something the study could not determine. A bifurcated reorganization of the PBMC repertoire at W3, with increased clonality or increased diversity, was observed in patients who later achieved disease control, unlike in progressors. The relatively small sample size was acknowledged as something that could potentially limit how far the results can be generalized.

The label giving this sample's time point can be read as: pre-treatment baseline. Blood samples were taken at two points: before treatment (T0) and at week 3 (W3), which came after the first cycle of checkpoint blockade. Except for two patients with rapid clinical progression, response was assessed 12 weeks after the first infusion by RECIST 1.1; disease control meant complete response, partial response or stable disease. Patients were not eligible if they had prior systemic cancer treatment, concomitant immunosuppressant therapy or synchronous other active malignancies. TCR beta was sequenced in both bulk PBMC and plasma cell-free DNA in order to track circulating cells as well as T cell turnover. Lymphoprep and SepMate tubes were used to isolate PBMC from blood, and red cell lysis was then performed. DNA from PBMC and sorted T cell subsets was extracted with QIAamp DNA Blood Mini kits. This clone was recorded once. What antigen it recognizes has not been identified. There are no base qualities to consult, and no much larger clone falls within one base.

The junction shows trimming of 4 bases on V and 8 bases on J, plus 25 bases between the germline ends. The CDR3, from cysteine to phenylalanine, totals 17 residues. Only CDR3 DNA is held: 51 bases, read in frame from base 1. Per the germline V gene, LGHNA is the CDR1 and YSLEER is the CDR2. The specimen was blood, collected from a patient treated with checkpoint blockade. The TCR originated in a human donor with melanoma. Recombination connected TRBV4-3 to TRBJ2-3; the D gene assignment is ambiguous. The sequenced DNA is TGCGCCAGCAGCCCCTCCCAATCTGGCGGAGCAATGGGTACGCAGTATTTT. It codes for CASSPSQSGGAMGTQYF.